The 13 T cell receptor beta chains below all came from one sample that was sequenced in a study of blood T cells in healthy people across ages. A sample-barcoded 5' primer and a J-beta primer mix were used in a second PCR of roughly 7 to 12 cycles. TCRdb re-derived calls from the 5' RACE reads in MiXCR, one entry per CDR3 protein. This sample carries 1,300,000 or so distinct CDR3 sequences, roughly 59% of them seen once, and the ten largest clones take 5.5% to 8%. What was sequenced was blood. All receptors come from a young man in good health.

This clonotype was counted only a few times. This rearrangement joins TRBV29-1 to TRBJ1-4; 8 bases are a match to TRBD1. CDR3 length equals 16 residues. J gave up 7 bases and V 5 bases, and 15 bases lay outside the gene matches. The germline CDR1 and CDR2 sequences are SQVTM and ANQGSEA. The CDR3 is CSVSLEVQGASEKLFF. CDR3 coding DNA: TGCAGCGTTTCCCTTGAGGTCCAGGGGGCGAGTGAAAAACTGTTTTTT.

The chain employs TRBV18 and TRBJ2-3; no firm D call. The germline V and J ends were trimmed by 1 base and 1 base, with 15 bases remaining between them. Germline CDR1 KGHSH, CDR2 LQKENI. The CDR3 runs 17 residues. The CDR3 bases are TGTGCCAGCTCACCACGGATAACAGCCTCCCGCACAGATACGCAGTATTTT. Its translation: CASSPRITASRTDTQYF.

This clonotype was seen a handful of times. The rearrangement uses TRBV6-2 or TRBV6-3 and TRBJ2-5; tentatively, D is TRBD1 (5 bases). The CDR3 runs to 14 residues. Germline V gene lookup returns CDR1 MNHEY and CDR2 SVGEGT. The V and J ends lost 1 base and 5 bases respectively, with 11 bases between them. The CDR3 reads CASSYWAGRETQYF. CDR3 DNA: TGTGCCAGCAGTTACTGGGCAGGGCGGGAGACCCAGTACTTC.

J is TRBJ2-1 and V is TRBV5-1; possible D gene TRBD2, 6 bases. CDR3 length equals 14 residues. V was pared by 7 bases and J by 1 base, with 12 bases between. Germline values: CDR1 SGHRS, CDR2 YFSETQ. This chain's CDR3 is CASGDWGSYNEQFF. CDR3 DNA sequence: TGCGCCAGCGGGGACTGGGGGTCCTACAATGAGCAGTTCTTC.

The genes are TRBV2 and TRBJ2-5, with TRBD2 identical over 14 bases. The J call may not be correct, given that the DNA end is closer to TRBJ2-7. The CDR3 extends over 16 amino acids. In germline, CDR1 is SNHLY, CDR2 FYNNEI. CDR3 in amino acids: CASSDTGLAGVREQYF. In DNA, the CDR3 is TGTGCCAGCAGTGATACGGGACTAGCGGGAGTACGCGAGCAGTACTTC.

The V and J genes are TRBV4-1 and TRBJ2-1; D remains ambiguous. This CDR3 spans 15 amino acids. Trimming shortened V by 1 base and J by 9 bases, and 16 bases separated the two germline ends. Germline CDR1 reads MGHRA; CDR2 reads YSYEKL. In nucleotides, the CDR3 is TGCGCCAGCAGCCAAGTGTCTAGTAGTGTCCGTGAGCAGTTCTTC. This gives the protein CASSQVSSSVREQFF.

This rearrangement joins TRBV7-9 to TRBJ2-5; tentatively, D is TRBD1 or TRBD2 (6 bases each). The germline gives CDR1 SEHNR, CDR2 FQNEAQ (reference sequence). The CDR3 runs 19 residues. V lost 4 bases to trimming and J lost 2 bases, with 26 bases between them. CDR3 region: CASSWTVGGPRRPQETQYF. Written as DNA, the CDR3 is TGTGCCAGCAGCTGGACAGTGGGGGGACCGAGGCGTCCTCAAGAGACCCAGTACTTC.

The rearrangement links TRBV11-3 to TRBJ2-7, with TRBD2 as a possible D gene (6 bases). Germline CDR1 SGHNT, CDR2 YENEEA. Deletions cut 9 bases from V and 5 bases from J, with 17 bases between. This CDR3 has 13 amino acids. This chain's CDR3 is CASPRLVGDEQYF. DNA of the CDR3: TGTGCCAGTCCGAGACTAGTTGGTGACGAGCAGTACTTC.

The chain combines TRBV2 with TRBJ2-2; 10 bases map to TRBD2. Germline V gene data show CDR1 as SNHLY and CDR2 as FYNNEI. CDR3 size: 16 residues. J lost 3 bases, V lost 4 bases, and 5 bases had no gene match. CDR3 loop: CASSASGGADTGELFF. For the CDR3, the DNA is TGTGCCAGCAGTGCAAGCGGGGGGGCCGACACCGGGGAGCTGTTTTTT.

The V gene is TRBV30, the J gene TRBJ2-1, with D perhaps matching TRBD2 (6 bases). The CDR3 has 13 residues. Between the trimmed V and J ends, which lost 5 bases and 9 bases, there was a span of 17 bases. Germline assignment: CDR1 GTSNPN and CDR2 SVGIG (reference sequence). The CDR3 sequence is CAWDPGLPSEQFF. CDR3 DNA: TGTGCCTGGGATCCGGGACTCCCATCTGAGCAGTTCTTC.

The chain carries TRBV2 and TRBJ2-1; 10 bases line up with TRBD1. TRBJ2-7 explains the end of the DNA better; the J call may be wrong. The CDR3 spans 15 residues. Germline V gives CDR1 SNHLY, CDR2 FYNNEI. Written as DNA, the CDR3 is TGTGCCAGCAGTGCCGGGACAGGGGACTACAATGAGCAGTACTTC. As protein: CASSAGTGDYNEQYF.

The chain recombines TRBV7-8 with TRBJ2-3; D perhaps matches TRBD2 (6 bases). The CDR3 sequence is 16 residues long. Looked up from germline, CDR1 is SGHVS and CDR2 is FQNEAQ. V lost 5 bases and J lost 6, with 21 bases in between. The DNA for the CDR3 is TGTGCCAGCAGCGATCCCTTCCGGGGGTCTTGGGATACGCAGTATTTT. Translated, it gives CASSDPFRGSWDTQYF.

The V gene is TRBV27, the J gene TRBJ2-7; D perhaps matches TRBD1 (5 bases). Germline loops: CDR1 MNHEY, CDR2 SMNVEV (reference sequence). There are 16 residues in the CDR3. With 1 base removed from V and 3 bases from J, the gap between germline ends came to 16 bases. CDR3: CASSLYPVGQLYEQYF. The CDR3 DNA is TGTGCCAGCAGTTTATACCCGGTGGGGCAACTCTACGAGCAGTACTTC.